In its sample, the clone carrying this TCR beta chain was seen many times. This CDR3 comprises 14 residues. V was cut by 3 bases and J by 0 bases, with 8 bases left in between. CDR1 and CDR2 from the germline V gene are MDHEN and SYDVKM. This entry comes from a study of Graves' ophthalmopathy and Graves' hyperthyroidism. The TCR beta CDR3 regions underwent amplification from RNA transcripts. RT-PCR in the first round used HTBI primers; a second-round multiplex PCR followed. From the multiplex PCR reads, TCRdb called clonotypes with MiXCR, one entry per CDR3 protein. The data contain 220,000 or so distinct CDR3 sequences, under 25% of them singletons.

Sequenced: peripheral blood. The chain joins TRBV28 to TRBJ1-1, with D uncertain. This TCR was sampled from a woman aged 45-65 years with Graves' ophthalmopathy. In DNA form, the CDR3 reads TGTGCCAGCAGTTTGGCCGGTATGAACACTGAAGCTTTCTTT. It codes for CASSLAGMNTEAFF.